Listed below are T cell receptor beta chains from one sample, sequenced in a study of beta chain features in type 1 diabetes. Clones were read by immunoSEQ multiplex PCR, and TCRdb kept only the in-frame ones, dropping some. The table includes 220,000 or so clones, roughly two thirds detected once. The sequencing sample was made of naive CD4+ T cells from blood. The source of these receptors is a man younger than 45 in good health. Both conserved end residues are part of each CDR3. Fields, in order: D gene, CDR3 length, V gene, clone size, J gene, CDR3 DNA, CDR3 protein. D genes are given only for firm matches. Not all rows give a size; the values are once, few, many and, for expanded clones, a class.

D gene: TRBD2
CDR3 length: 16
V gene: TRBV9
clone size: once
J gene: TRBJ2-3
CDR3 DNA: TGTGCCAGCAGCTTCCTAGCGGGAGCCGCCGCAGATACGCAGTATTTT
CDR3 protein: CASSFLAGAAADTQYF

D gene: .
CDR3 length: 12
V gene: TRBV4-1
clone size: .
J gene: TRBJ2-3
CDR3 DNA: TGCGCCAGCAGCCAGACAGGAGATACGCAGTATTTT
CDR3 protein: CASSQTGDTQYF

D gene: TRBD1
CDR3 length: 14
V gene: TRBV9
clone size: .
J gene: TRBJ1-5
CDR3 DNA: TGTGCCAGCAGCGCGACAGGGATGGGGCAGCCCCAGCATTTT
CDR3 protein: CASSATGMGQPQHF

D gene: TRBD1
CDR3 length: 15
V gene: TRBV4-3
clone size: .
J gene: TRBJ2-2
CDR3 DNA: TGCGCCAGCAGCCGTGGACAGGGGAACACCGGGGAGCTGTTTTTT
CDR3 protein: CASSRGQGNTGELFF

D gene: .
CDR3 length: 14
V gene: TRBV7-2
clone size: .
J gene: TRBJ1-2
CDR3 DNA: TGTGCCAGCAGCTCCGGGTCACCCCTCTATGGCTACACCTTC
CDR3 protein: CASSSGSPLYGYTF

D gene: TRBD2
CDR3 length: 14
V gene: TRBV30
clone size: .
J gene: TRBJ2-5
CDR3 DNA: TGTGCCTGGAGTCGGACTAGCGGACAAGAGACCCAGTACTTC
CDR3 protein: CAWSRTSGQETQYF

D gene: TRBD1
CDR3 length: 14
V gene: TRBV29-1
clone size: .
J gene: TRBJ2-3
CDR3 DNA: TGCAGCGTGCGGACAGGGGCCGGCACAGATACGCAGTATTTT
CDR3 protein: CSVRTGAGTDTQYF

D gene: .
CDR3 length: 12
V gene: TRBV2
clone size: .
J gene: TRBJ2-5
CDR3 DNA: TGTGCCAGCAGTAGGTCGACGGAGACCCAGTACTTC
CDR3 protein: CASSRSTETQYF

D gene: .
CDR3 length: 11
V gene: TRBV2
clone size: .
J gene: TRBJ2-7
CDR3 DNA: TGTGCCAGCAGTGCAGATTACGAGCAGTACTTC
CDR3 protein: CASSADYEQYF

D gene: .
CDR3 length: 13
V gene: TRBV30
clone size: .
J gene: TRBJ2-7
CDR3 DNA: TGTGCCTGGAGTAAGGGTTTCTCCTACGAGCAGTACTTC
CDR3 protein: CAWSKGFSYEQYF

D gene: .
CDR3 length: 15
V gene: TRBV11-2
clone size: .
J gene: TRBJ2-3
CDR3 DNA: TGTGCCAGCAGGATCCGGGGGGCTAGCACAGATACGCAGTATTTT
CDR3 protein: CASRIRGASTDTQYF

D gene: .
CDR3 length: 15
V gene: TRBV4-3
clone size: .
J gene: TRBJ2-7
CDR3 DNA: TGCGCCAGCAGCCAAGAGGTGACAGCCACGGTGGAGCAGTACTTC
CDR3 protein: CASSQEVTATVEQYF

D gene: TRBD2
CDR3 length: 13
V gene: TRBV29-1
clone size: .
J gene: TRBJ2-1
CDR3 DNA: TGCAGCGTAGGGACTAGCCTTTGGAATGAGCAGTTCTTC
CDR3 protein: CSVGTSLWNEQFF

D gene: .
CDR3 length: 14
V gene: TRBV29-1
clone size: few
J gene: TRBJ2-1
CDR3 DNA: TGCAGGCGGAAGGGGCCTTCCGCCTACAATGAGCAGTTCTTC
CDR3 protein: CRRKGPSAYNEQFF

D gene: .
CDR3 length: 12
V gene: TRBV30
clone size: .
J gene: TRBJ2-3
CDR3 DNA: TGTGCCTGGAGTGTACGGGGGGATACGCAGTATTTT
CDR3 protein: CAWSVRGDTQYF

D gene: .
CDR3 length: 15
V gene: TRBV7-9
clone size: .
J gene: TRBJ2-7
CDR3 DNA: TGTGCCAGCATCTCAACCACAGAGATCTCCTACGAGCAGTACTTC
CDR3 protein: CASISTTEISYEQYF

D gene: TRBD1
CDR3 length: 11
V gene: TRBV29-1
clone size: .
J gene: TRBJ2-1
CDR3 DNA: TGCAGCGTGACAGGGGGGCGGGAGCAGTTCTTC
CDR3 protein: CSVTGGREQFF

D gene: TRBD1
CDR3 length: 13
V gene: TRBV29-1
clone size: .
J gene: TRBJ1-1
CDR3 DNA: TGCAGCGTTTCCGGGACAGGGTATACTGAAGCTTTCTTT
CDR3 protein: CSVSGTGYTEAFF

D gene: TRBD1
CDR3 length: 14
V gene: TRBV29-1
clone size: .
J gene: TRBJ1-2
CDR3 DNA: TGCAGCGTTGAAGGAGGACAGGGTGTCTATGGCTACACCTTC
CDR3 protein: CSVEGGQGVYGYTF

D gene: .
CDR3 length: 12
V gene: TRBV29-1
clone size: .
J gene: TRBJ1-1
CDR3 DNA: TGCAGCGTCGCGGGGTTGAACACTGAAGCTTTCTTT
CDR3 protein: CSVAGLNTEAFF

D gene: .
CDR3 length: 14
V gene: TRBV4-1
clone size: .
J gene: TRBJ2-3
CDR3 DNA: TGCGCCAGCAGCCAAGAAAGGGGGGCAGATACGCAGTATTTT
CDR3 protein: CASSQERGADTQYF

D gene: .
CDR3 length: 13
V gene: TRBV29-1
clone size: .
J gene: TRBJ2-7
CDR3 DNA: TGCAGCGTTGCCAGGGAACTTTCCTACGAGCAGTACTTC
CDR3 protein: CSVARELSYEQYF

D gene: .
CDR3 length: 15
V gene: TRBV4-2
clone size: .
J gene: TRBJ2-5
CDR3 DNA: TGTGCCAGCAGCCAAGCCTCTCTAGCAGTGGAGACCCAGTACTTC
CDR3 protein: CASSQASLAVETQYF

D gene: TRBD1
CDR3 length: 15
V gene: TRBV6-6
clone size: .
J gene: TRBJ2-1
CDR3 DNA: TGTGCCAGCAGGGAGACAGGGGGCTTCACCAATGAGCAGTTCTTC
CDR3 protein: CASRETGGFTNEQFF